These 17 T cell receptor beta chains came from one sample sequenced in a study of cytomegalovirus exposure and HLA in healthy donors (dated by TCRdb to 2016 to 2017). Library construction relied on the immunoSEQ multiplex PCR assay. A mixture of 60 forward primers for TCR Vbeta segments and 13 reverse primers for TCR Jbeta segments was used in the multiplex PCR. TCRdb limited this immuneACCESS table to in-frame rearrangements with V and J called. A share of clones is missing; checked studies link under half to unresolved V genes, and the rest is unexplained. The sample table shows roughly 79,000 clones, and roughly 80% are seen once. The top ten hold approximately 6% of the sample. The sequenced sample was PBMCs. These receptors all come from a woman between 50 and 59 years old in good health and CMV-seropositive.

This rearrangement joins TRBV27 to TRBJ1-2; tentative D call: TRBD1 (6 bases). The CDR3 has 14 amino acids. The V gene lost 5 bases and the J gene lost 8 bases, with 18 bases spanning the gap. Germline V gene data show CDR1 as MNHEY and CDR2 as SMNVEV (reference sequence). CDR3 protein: CASSRTRGEGGYTF. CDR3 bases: TGTGCCAGCAGTAGAACCAGGGGAGAGGGCGGCTACACCTTC.

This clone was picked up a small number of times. The CDR3 coding sequence is TGTGCCAGCACCGTACAGGGCTACGAGCAGTACTTC. Residues: CASTVQGYEQYF. The chain couples TRBV2 to TRBJ2-7, with D perhaps matching TRBD1 (6 bases). V was clipped by 7 bases and J by 3 bases, with 10 bases between them. The CDR3 is 12 residues long. Germline CDR1 reads SNHLY; CDR2 reads FYNNEI. Combining the CDR3 with reference TRBV2 and TRBJ2-7 gives the whole variable domain EPEVTQTPSHQVTQMGQEVILRCVPISNHLYFYWYRQILGQKVEFLVSFYNNEISEKSEIFDDQFSVERPDGSNFTLKIRSTKLEDSAMYFCASTVQGYEQYFGPGTRLTVT.

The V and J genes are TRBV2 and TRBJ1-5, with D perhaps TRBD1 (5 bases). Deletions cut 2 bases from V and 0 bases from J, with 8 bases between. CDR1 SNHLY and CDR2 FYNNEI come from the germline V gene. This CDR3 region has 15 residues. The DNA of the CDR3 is TGTGCCAGCAGTGAAAAGGGGATTAGCAATCAGCCCCAGCATTTT. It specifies CASSEKGISNQPQHF.

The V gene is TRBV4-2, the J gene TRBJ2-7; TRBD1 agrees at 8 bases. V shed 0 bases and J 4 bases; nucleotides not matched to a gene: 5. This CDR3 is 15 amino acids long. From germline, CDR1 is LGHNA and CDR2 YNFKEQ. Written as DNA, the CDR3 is TGTGCCAGCAGCCAAGAGGGACAGGACCTTTACGAGCAGTACTTC. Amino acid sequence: CASSQEGQDLYEQYF.

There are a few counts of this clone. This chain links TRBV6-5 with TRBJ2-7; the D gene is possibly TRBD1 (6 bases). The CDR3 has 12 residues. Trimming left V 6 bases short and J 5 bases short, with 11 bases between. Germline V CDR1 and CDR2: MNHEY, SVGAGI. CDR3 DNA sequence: TGTGCCAGCAGGCGGACAGTAAACGAGCAGTACTTC. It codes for CASRRTVNEQYF.

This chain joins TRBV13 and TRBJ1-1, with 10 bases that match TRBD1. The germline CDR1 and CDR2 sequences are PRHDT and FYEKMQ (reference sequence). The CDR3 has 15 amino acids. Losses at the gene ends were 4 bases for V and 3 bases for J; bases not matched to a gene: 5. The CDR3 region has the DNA TGTGCCAGCAGCTCCCGGACAGGGGGGGACACTGAAGCTTTCTTT. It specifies CASSSRTGGDTEAFF.

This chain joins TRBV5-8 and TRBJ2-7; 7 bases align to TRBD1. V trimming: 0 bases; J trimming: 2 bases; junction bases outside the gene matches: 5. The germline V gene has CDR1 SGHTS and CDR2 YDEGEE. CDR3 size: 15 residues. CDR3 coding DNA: TGTGCCAGCAGCTTGGGACAGGGTCTCACCTACGAGCAGTACTTC. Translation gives CASSLGQGLTYEQYF.

The CDR3 here is CASSSPRPQHF. In nucleotides, the CDR3 is TGTGCCAGCAGCTCCCCCAGGCCCCAGCATTTT. V is TRBV7-3 and J is TRBJ1-5; D is uncertain. The V end lost 4 bases, the J end lost 9 bases, and 7 bases lay between the germline ends. The CDR3 covers 11 residues. Germline V lookup: CDR1 SGHTA, CDR2 FQGTGA. The complete variable domain, with remaining parts taken from reference TRBV7-3 and TRBJ1-5, reads GAGVSQTPSNKVTEKGKYVELRCDPISGHTALYWYRQSLGQGPEFLIYFQGTGAADDSGLPNDRFFAVRPEGSVSTLKIQRTERGDSAVYLCASSSPRPQHFGDGTRLSIL.

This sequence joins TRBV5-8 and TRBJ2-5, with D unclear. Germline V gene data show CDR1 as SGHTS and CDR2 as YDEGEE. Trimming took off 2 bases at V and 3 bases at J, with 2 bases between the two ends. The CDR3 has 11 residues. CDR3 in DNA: TGTGCCAGCAGCTTCGAAGAGACCCAGTACTTC. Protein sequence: CASSFEETQYF.

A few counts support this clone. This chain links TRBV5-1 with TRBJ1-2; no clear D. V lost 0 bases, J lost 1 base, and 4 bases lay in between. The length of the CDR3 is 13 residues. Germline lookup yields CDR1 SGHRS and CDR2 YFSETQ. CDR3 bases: TGCGCCAGCAGCTTGGACGGTAACTATGGCTACACCTTC. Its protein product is CASSLDGNYGYTF.

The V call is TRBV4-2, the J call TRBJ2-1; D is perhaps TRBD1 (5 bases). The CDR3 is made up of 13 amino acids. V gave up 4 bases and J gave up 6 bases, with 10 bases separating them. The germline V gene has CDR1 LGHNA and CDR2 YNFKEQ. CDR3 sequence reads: CASSPVGVNEQFF. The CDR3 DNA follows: TGTGCCAGCAGCCCCGTAGGGGTCAATGAGCAGTTCTTC.

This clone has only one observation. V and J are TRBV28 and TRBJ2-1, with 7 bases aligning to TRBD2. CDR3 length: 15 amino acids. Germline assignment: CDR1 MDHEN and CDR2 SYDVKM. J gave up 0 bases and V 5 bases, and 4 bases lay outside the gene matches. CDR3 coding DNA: TGTGCCAGCAGTCCGCCGGGGGGCTCCTACAATGAGCAGTTCTTC. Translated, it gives CASSPPGGSYNEQFF.

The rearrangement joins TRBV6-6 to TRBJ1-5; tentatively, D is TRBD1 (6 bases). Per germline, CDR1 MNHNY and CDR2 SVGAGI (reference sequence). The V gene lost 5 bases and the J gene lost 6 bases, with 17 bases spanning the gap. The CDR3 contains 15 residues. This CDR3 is CASSDGTSVGQPQHF. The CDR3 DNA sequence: TGTGCCAGCAGTGACGGGACAAGTGTAGGTCAGCCCCAGCATTTT.

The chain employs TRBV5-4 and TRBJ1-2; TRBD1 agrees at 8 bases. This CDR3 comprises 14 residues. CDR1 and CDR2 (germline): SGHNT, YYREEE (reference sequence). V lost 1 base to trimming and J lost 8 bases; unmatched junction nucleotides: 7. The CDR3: CASSLLDRGRGYTF. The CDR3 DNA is TGTGCCAGCAGCTTGCTAGACAGGGGAAGAGGCTACACCTTC.

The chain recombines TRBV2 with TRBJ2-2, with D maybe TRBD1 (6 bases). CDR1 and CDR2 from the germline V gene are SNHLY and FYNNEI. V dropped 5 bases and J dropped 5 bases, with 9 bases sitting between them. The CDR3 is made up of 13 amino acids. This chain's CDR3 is CASSPQGTGELFF. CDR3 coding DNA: TGTGCCAGCAGTCCACAGGGAACCGGGGAGCTGTTTTTT.

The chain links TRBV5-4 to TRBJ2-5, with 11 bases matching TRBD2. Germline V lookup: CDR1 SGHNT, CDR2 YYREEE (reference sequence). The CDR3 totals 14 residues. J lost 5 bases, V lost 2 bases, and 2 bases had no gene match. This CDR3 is CASSFSGRAETQYF. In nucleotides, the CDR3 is TGTGCCAGCAGCTTTAGCGGGAGGGCGGAGACCCAGTACTTC. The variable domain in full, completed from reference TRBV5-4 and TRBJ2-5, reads ETGVTQSPTHLIKTRGQQVTLRCSSQSGHNTVSWYQQALGQGPQFIFQYYREEENGRGNFPPRFSGLQFPNYSSELNVNALELDDSALYLCASSFSGRAETQYFGPGTRLLVL.

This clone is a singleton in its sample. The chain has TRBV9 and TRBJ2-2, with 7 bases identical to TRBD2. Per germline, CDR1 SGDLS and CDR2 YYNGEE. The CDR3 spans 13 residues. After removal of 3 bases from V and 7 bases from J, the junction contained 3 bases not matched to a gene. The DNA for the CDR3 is TGTGCCAGCAGCGGTAGCGGGCTCGGGGAGCTGTTTTTT. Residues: CASSGSGLGELFF. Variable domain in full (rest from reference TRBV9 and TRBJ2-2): DSGVTQTPKHLITATGQRVTLRCSPRSGDLSVYWYQQSLDQGLQFLIQYYNGEERAKGNILERFSAQQFPDLHSELNLSSLELGDSALYFCASSGSGLGELFFGEGSRLTVL.